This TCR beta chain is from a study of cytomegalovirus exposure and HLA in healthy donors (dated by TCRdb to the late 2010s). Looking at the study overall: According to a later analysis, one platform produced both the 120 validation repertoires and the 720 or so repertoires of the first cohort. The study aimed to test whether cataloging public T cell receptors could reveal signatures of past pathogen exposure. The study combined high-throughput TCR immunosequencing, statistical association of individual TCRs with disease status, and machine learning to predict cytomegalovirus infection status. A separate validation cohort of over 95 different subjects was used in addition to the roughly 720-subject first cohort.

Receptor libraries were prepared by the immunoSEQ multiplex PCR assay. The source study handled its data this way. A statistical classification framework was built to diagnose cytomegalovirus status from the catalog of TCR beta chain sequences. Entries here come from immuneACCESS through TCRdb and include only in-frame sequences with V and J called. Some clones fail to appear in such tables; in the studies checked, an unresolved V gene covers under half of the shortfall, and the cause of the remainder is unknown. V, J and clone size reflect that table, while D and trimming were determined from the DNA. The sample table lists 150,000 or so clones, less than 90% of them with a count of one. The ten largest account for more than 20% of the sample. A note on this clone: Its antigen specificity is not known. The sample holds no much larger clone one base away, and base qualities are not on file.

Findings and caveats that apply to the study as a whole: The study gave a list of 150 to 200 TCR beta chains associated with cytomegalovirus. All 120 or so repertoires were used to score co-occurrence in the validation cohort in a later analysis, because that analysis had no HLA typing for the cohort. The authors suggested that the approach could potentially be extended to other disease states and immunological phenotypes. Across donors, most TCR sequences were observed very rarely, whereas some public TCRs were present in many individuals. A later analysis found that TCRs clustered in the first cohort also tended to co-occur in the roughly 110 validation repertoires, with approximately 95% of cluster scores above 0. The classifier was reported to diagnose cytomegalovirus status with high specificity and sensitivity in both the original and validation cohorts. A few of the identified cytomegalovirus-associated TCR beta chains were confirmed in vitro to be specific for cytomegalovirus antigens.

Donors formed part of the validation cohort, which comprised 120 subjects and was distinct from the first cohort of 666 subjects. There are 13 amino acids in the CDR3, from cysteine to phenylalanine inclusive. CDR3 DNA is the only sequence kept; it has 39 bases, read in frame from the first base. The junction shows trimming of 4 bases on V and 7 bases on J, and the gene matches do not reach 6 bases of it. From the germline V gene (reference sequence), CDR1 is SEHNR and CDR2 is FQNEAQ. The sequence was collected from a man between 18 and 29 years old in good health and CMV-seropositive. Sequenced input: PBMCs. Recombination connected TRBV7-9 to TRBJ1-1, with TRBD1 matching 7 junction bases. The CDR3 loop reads CASSSTGFNEAFF. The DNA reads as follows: TGTGCCAGCAGCTCGACAGGGTTCAATGAAGCTTTCTTT.